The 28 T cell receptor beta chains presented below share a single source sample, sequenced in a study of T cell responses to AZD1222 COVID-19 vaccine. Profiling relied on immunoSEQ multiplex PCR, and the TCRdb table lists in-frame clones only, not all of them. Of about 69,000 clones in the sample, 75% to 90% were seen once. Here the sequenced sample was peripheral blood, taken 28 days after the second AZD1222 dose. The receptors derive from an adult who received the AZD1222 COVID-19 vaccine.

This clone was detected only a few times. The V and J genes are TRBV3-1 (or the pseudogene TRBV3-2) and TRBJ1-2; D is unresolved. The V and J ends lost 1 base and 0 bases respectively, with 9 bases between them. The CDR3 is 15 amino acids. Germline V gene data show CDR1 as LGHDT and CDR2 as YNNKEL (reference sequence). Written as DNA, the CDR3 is TGTGCCAGCAGCCAAGGACAATTATCTAACTATGGCTACACCTTC. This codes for CASSQGQLSNYGYTF.

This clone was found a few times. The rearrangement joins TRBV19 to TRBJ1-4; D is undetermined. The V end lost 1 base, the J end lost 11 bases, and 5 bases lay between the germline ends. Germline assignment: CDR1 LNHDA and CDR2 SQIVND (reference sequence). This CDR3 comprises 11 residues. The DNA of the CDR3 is TGTGCCAGTAGTATAGGAGGGAAACTGTTTTTT. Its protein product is CASSIGGKLFF.

The CDR3 loop is CASSLGGQGSHEQYF. The CDR3, as DNA: TGTGCCAGCAGCCTTGGGGGACAGGGGTCCCACGAGCAGTACTTC. J is TRBJ2-7 and V is TRBV7-2; 10 bases line up with TRBD1. The CDR3 totals 15 residues. V dropped 5 bases and J dropped 5; count of bases not matched to a gene: 9. The germline V gene has CDR1 SGHTA and CDR2 FQGNSA. Full variable domain (rest looked up from reference TRBV7-2 and TRBJ2-7): GAGVSQSPSNKVTEKGKDVELRCDPISGHTALYWYRQSLGQGLEFLIYFQGNSAPDKSGLPSDRFSAERTGGSVSTLTIQRTQQEDSAVYLCASSLGGQGSHEQYFGPGTRLTVT.

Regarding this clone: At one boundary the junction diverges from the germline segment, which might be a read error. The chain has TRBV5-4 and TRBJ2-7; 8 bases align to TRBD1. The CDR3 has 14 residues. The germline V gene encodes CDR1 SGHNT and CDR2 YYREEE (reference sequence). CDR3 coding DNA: TGTGCCAGCAGCCAGTCAACACTAAGGACAGGGCGGGCCTTC. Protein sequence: CASSQSTLRTGRAF.

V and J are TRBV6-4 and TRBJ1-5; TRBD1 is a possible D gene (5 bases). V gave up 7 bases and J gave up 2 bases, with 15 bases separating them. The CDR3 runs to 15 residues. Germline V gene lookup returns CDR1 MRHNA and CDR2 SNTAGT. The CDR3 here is CASNSNGGGNQPQHF. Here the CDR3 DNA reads TGTGCCAGCAATAGTAACGGGGGGGGCAATCAGCCCCAGCATTTT.

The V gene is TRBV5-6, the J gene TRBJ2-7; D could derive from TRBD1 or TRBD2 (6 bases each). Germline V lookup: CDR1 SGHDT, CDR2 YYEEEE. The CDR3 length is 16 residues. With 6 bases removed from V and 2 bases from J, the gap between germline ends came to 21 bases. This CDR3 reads CASNHGGAAGAYEQYF. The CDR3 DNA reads TGTGCCAGCAACCACGGAGGGGCAGCAGGGGCCTACGAGCAGTACTTC.

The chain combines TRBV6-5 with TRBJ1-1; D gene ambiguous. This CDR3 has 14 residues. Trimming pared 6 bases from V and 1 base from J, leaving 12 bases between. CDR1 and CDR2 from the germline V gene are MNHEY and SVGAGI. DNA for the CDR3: TGTGCCAGCAGCACCTCCTGGGGGAACACTGAAGCTTTCTTT. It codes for CASSTSWGNTEAFF.

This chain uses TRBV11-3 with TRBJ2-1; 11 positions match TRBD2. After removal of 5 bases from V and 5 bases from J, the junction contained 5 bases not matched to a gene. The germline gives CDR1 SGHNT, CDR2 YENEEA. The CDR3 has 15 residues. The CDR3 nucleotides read TGTGCCAGCAGCCCAACTAGCGGGGGAAACAATGAGCAGTTCTTC. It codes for CASSPTSGGNNEQFF.

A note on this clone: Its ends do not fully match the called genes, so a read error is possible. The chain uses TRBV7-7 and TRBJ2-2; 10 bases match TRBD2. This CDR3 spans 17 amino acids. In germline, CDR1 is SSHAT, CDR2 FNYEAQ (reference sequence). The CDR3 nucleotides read TGTGCTAGCAGCTTACGGACTAGCGGTCCCAACACCGGGGAGCTGTTTTTT. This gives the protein CASSLRTSGPNTGELFF.

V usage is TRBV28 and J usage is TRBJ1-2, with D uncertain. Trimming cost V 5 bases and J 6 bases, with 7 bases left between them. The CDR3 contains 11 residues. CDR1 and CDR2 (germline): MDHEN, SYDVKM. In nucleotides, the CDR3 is TGTGCCAGCAGTCGGACTGATGGCTACACCTTC. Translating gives CASSRTDGYTF.

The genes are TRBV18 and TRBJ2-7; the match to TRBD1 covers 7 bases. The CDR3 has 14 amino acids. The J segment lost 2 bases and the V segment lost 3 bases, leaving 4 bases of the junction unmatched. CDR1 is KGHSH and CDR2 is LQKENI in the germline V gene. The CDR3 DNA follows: TGTGCCAGCTCACCGGGACAGCAAACCTACGAGCAGTACTTC. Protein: CASSPGQQTYEQYF.

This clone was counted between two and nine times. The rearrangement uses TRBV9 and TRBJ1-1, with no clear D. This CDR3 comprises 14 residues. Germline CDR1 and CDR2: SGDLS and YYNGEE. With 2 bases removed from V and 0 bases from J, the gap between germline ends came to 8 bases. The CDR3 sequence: CASSVSDMNTEAFF. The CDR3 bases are TGTGCCAGCAGCGTCAGCGACATGAACACTGAAGCTTTCTTT.

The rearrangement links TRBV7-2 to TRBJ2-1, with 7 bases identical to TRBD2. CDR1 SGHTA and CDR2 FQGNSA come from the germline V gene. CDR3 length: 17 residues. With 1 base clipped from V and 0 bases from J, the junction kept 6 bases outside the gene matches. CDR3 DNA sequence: TGTGCCAGCAGCTTAGATTCGCGGGGGACCTCCTACAATGAGCAGTTCTTC. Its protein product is CASSLDSRGTSYNEQFF.

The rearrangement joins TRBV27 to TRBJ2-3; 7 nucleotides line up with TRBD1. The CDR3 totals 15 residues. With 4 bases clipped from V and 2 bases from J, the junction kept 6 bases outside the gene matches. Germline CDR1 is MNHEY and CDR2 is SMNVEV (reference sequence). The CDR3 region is CASSSGQLVTDTQYF. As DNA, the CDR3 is TGTGCCAGCAGTTCGGGACAGCTGGTCACAGATACGCAGTATTTT.

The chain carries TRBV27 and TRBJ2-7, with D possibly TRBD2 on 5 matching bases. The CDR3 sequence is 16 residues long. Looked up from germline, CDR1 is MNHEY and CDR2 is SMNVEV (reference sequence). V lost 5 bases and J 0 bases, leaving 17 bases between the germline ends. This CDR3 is CASSNHDQDFSYEQYF. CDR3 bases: TGTGCCAGCAGTAACCACGACCAGGACTTCTCCTACGAGCAGTACTTC.

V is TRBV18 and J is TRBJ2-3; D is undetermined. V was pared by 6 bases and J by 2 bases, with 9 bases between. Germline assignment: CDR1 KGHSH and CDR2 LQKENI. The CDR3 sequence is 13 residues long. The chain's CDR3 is CASSYRTTDTQYF. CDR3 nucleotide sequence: TGTGCCAGCTCGTATAGAACCACAGATACGCAGTATTTT. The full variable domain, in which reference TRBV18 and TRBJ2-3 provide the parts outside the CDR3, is NAGVMQNPRHLVRRRGQEARLRCSPMKGHSHVYWYRQLPEEGLKFMVYLQKENIIDESGMPKERFSAEFPKEGPSILRIQQVVRGDSAAYFCASSYRTTDTQYFGPGTRLTVL.

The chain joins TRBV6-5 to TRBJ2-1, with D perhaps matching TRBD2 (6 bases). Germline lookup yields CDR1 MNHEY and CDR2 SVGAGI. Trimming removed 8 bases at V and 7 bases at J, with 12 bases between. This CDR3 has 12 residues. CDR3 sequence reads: CASSEGLNEQFF. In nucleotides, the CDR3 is TGTGCCAGCTCGGAGGGGCTGAATGAGCAGTTCTTC.

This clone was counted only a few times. In DNA, the CDR3 is TGCGCCAGCAGCTGGGGCCGCCAGGGAAGTTCACCCCTCCACTTT. It yields the protein CASSWGRQGSSPLHF. This sequence joins TRBV5-1 and TRBJ1-6; D is perhaps TRBD1 (5 bases). CDR3 length equals 15 residues. Trimming stripped 3 bases from V and 9 bases from J, with 16 bases between. From germline, CDR1 is SGHRS and CDR2 YFSETQ.

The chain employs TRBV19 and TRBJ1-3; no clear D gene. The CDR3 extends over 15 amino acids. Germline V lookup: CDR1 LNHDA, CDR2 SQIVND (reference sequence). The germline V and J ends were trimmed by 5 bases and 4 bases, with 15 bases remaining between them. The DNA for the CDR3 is TGTGCCAGTAGTTCCTGGACTGGCCGGGGAAACACCATATATTTT. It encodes CASSSWTGRGNTIYF.

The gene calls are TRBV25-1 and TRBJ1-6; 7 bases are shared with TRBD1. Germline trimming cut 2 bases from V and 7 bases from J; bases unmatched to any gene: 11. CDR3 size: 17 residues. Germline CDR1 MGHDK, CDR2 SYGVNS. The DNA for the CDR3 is TGTGCCAGCAGTGAACTCTATCCGGGACAGTTAAATTCACCCCTCCACTTT. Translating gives CASSELYPGQLNSPLHF.

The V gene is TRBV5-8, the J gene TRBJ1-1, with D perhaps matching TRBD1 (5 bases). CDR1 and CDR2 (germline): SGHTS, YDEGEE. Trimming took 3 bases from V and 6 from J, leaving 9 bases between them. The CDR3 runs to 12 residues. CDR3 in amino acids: CASSSRVAEAFF. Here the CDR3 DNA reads TGTGCCAGCAGCTCCAGGGTCGCTGAAGCTTTCTTT.

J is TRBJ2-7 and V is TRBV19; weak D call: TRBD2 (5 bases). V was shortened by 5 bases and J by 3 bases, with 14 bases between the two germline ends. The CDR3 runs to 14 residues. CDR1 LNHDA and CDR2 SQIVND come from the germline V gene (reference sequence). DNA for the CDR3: TGTGCCAGTAGTGCCTTTCTGGGGAGCTACGAGCAGTACTTC. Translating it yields CASSAFLGSYEQYF.

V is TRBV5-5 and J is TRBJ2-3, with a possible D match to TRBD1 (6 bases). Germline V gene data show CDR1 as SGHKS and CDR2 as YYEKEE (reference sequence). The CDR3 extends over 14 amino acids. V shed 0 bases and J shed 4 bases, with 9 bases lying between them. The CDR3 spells CASSLDGGPDTQYF. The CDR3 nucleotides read TGTGCCAGCAGCTTGGATGGGGGCCCAGATACGCAGTATTTT.

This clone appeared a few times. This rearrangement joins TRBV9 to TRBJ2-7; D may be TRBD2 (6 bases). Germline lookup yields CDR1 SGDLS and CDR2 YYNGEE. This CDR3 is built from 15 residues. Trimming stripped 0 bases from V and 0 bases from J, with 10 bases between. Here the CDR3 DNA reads TGTGCCAGCAGCGTAGGGGACTCGTTCTCCTACGAGCAGTACTTC. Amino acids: CASSVGDSFSYEQYF. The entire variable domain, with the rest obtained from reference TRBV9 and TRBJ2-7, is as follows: DSGVTQTPKHLITATGQRVTLRCSPRSGDLSVYWYQQSLDQGLQFLIQYYNGEERAKGNILERFSAQQFPDLHSELNLSSLELGDSALYFCASSVGDSFSYEQYFGPGTRLTVT.

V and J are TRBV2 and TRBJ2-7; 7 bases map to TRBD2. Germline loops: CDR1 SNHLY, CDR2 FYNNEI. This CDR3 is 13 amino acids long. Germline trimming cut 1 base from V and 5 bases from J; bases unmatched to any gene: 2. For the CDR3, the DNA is TGTGCCAGCAGTGAAGGGACTAGACACGAGCAGTACTTC. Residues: CASSEGTRHEQYF.

The CDR3 DNA sequence: TGTGCCAGCACCCCGGTAGCGGGTCCCCTCCACTTT. This sequence encodes CASTPVAGPLHF. The genes are TRBV6-5 and TRBJ1-6; D is undetermined. Trimming took 7 bases from V and 13 from J, leaving 14 bases between them. Germline V gene data show CDR1 as MNHEY and CDR2 as SVGAGI. The CDR3 runs 12 residues.

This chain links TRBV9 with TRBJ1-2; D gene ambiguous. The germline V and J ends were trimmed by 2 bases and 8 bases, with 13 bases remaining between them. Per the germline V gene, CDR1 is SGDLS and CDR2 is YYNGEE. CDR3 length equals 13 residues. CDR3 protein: CASSVSFEGGYTF. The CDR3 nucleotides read TGTGCCAGCAGCGTCTCTTTCGAGGGCGGCTACACCTTC.

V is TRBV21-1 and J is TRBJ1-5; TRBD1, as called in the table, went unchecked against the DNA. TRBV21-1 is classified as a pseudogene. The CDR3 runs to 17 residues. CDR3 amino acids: CASSKEEGRGPGQPQHF. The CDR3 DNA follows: TGTGCCAGCAGCAAAGAGGAAGGCAGGGGGCCCGGGCAGCCCCAGCATTTT.